These 17 T cell receptor beta chains were sequenced from one sample in a study of blood T cell repertoires in COVID-19. Assay used: immunoSEQ multiplex PCR; TCRdb lists only in-frame clones, some missing. The repertoire holds approximately 270,000 clones, with about 80% as singletons. Sequenced: peripheral blood. The receptors come from a person aged 70 to 80 with COVID-19, enrolled during active disease.

The chain has TRBV7-2 and TRBJ1-5; 9 bases fit TRBD1. Germline CDR1 reads SGHTA; CDR2 reads FQGNSA. The V segment lost 5 bases and the J segment 6 bases; nucleotides outside the gene matches: 8. The CDR3 contains 15 residues. The chain's CDR3 is CASSPGTGFTQPQHF. CDR3 coding DNA: TGTGCCAGCAGCCCCGGGACAGGGTTTACTCAGCCCCAGCATTTT.

This clone was counted a single time. The chain joins TRBV5-1 to TRBJ1-5, with 7 bases lining up with TRBD1. This CDR3 region has 17 residues. The V gene end was trimmed by 4 bases and the J gene end by 4 bases; junction bases not matched to a gene: 14. Germline V gene sequence: CDR1 SGHRS, CDR2 YFSETQ. CDR3 amino acids: CASSRLPGQSNNQPQHF. CDR3 DNA sequence: TGCGCCAGCAGCAGATTACCGGGACAGAGTAATAATCAGCCCCAGCATTTT.

The CDR3 coding sequence is TGTGCCAGCAGCCAACTTCATGGGAGTTCACCCCTCCACTTT. The encoded protein is CASSQLHGSSPLHF. The chain carries TRBV14 and TRBJ1-6; D uncertain. The germline V gene encodes CDR1 SGHDN and CDR2 FVKESK. V lost 2 bases and J 9 bases, leaving 11 bases between the germline ends. CDR3 size: 14 residues.

V gene TRBV7-2 combines with J gene TRBJ2-1; 7 bases align to TRBD2. Germline values: CDR1 SGHTA, CDR2 FQGNSA. The CDR3 has 16 residues. The J segment lost 7 bases and the V segment lost 1 base, leaving 10 bases of the junction unmatched. The CDR3 bases are TGTGCCAGCAGCTTAGTTGGGTCTAGCGGTAGGAATGAGCAGTTCTTC. Translation: CASSLVGSSGRNEQFF.

This clone has more than one count but fewer than ten. The chain has TRBV7-2 and TRBJ2-5, with TRBD2 identical over 13 bases. The CDR3 has 15 amino acids. The germline V gene encodes CDR1 SGHTA and CDR2 FQGNSA. V lost 3 bases and J lost 5; bases outside the gene matches: 3. The CDR3 protein is CASSFQTSGRETQYF. The CDR3 DNA reads as TGTGCCAGCAGCTTCCAGACTAGCGGGAGGGAGACCCAGTACTTC.

CDR3 nucleotides: TGTGCCAGCAGTGAGCTGCAGAATTCACCCCTCCACTTT. This gives the protein CASSELQNSPLHF. V and J are TRBV6-1 and TRBJ1-6; D remains ambiguous. V was pared by 3 bases and J by 7 bases, with 7 bases between. The CDR3 spans 13 residues. Germline loops: CDR1 MNHNS, CDR2 SASEGT.

The V call is TRBV6-5, the J call TRBJ2-2; D is uncertain. CDR1 is MNHEY, CDR2 SVGAGI, per germline. The CDR3 covers 12 residues. Trimming stripped 2 bases from V and 5 bases from J, with 3 bases between. The CDR3 DNA sequence: TGTGCCAGCAGTTACCTGACCGGGGAGCTGTTTTTT. Protein sequence: CASSYLTGELFF.

The genes are TRBV27 and TRBJ2-1, with no clear D. Germline assignment: CDR1 MNHEY and CDR2 SMNVEV (reference sequence). This CDR3 contains 14 residues. V shed 8 bases and J shed 2 bases, with 13 bases lying between them. CDR3 nucleotides: TGTGCCAGCCTCCCGTCTAGGCCCTACAATGAGCAGTTCTTC. Amino acids: CASLPSRPYNEQFF.

The rearrangement links TRBV28 to TRBJ1-6; 7 bases are shared with TRBD1. The V gene end was trimmed by 3 bases and the J gene end by 9 bases; junction bases not matched to a gene: 5. In germline, CDR1 is MDHEN, CDR2 SYDVKM. CDR3 length: 14 amino acids. DNA for the CDR3: TGTGCCAGCAGTTTCAGGGGGGAGGCTTCACCCCTCCACTTT. Translated: CASSFRGEASPLHF.

This clone was recorded once. The chain links TRBV2 to TRBJ1-3, with 7 bases identical to TRBD1. CDR3 size: 16 residues. J lost 2 bases, V lost 6 bases, and 10 bases had no gene match. Germline V gives CDR1 SNHLY, CDR2 FYNNEI. CDR3 protein: CASSFQGVGTGNTIYF. The CDR3 region has the DNA TGTGCCAGCAGCTTCCAGGGGGTGGGAACTGGAAACACCATATATTTT.

The chain has TRBV28 and TRBJ1-3; 7 positions match TRBD1. J lost 8 bases, V lost 6 bases, and 7 bases had no gene match. The CDR3 is made up of 13 amino acids. CDR1 is MDHEN and CDR2 is SYDVKM in the germline V gene. The CDR3 loop is CASRAGGRYTIYF. The CDR3 DNA sequence: TGTGCCAGCAGGGCAGGGGGAAGGTACACCATATATTTT.

This clone was seen only a few times. The gene calls are TRBV11-3 and TRBJ1-5; D might be TRBD1 (6 bases). Germline V lookup: CDR1 SGHNT, CDR2 YENEEA. V was clipped by 1 base and J by 4 bases, with 17 bases between them. The CDR3 covers 17 residues. The CDR3 region has the DNA TGTGCCAGCAGCTTAGGGGCAGGGGCGCTTCCAAATCAGCCCCAGCATTTT. Encoded protein: CASSLGAGALPNQPQHF.

The DNA for the CDR3 is TGTGCCAGCAGTAACCGCGGGACAGGGGATGAAAAACTGTTTTTT. Encoded protein: CASSNRGTGDEKLFF. J is TRBJ1-4 and V is TRBV6-5, with TRBD1 identical over 10 bases. Trimming removed 5 bases from V and 6 bases from J; junction bases left unmatched: 6. There are 15 residues in the CDR3. Germline V gene sequence: CDR1 MNHEY, CDR2 SVGAGI.

The chain employs TRBV5-6 and TRBJ1-2; no definite D call. Germline V gene lookup returns CDR1 SGHDT and CDR2 YYEEEE. Trimming took 4 bases from V and 5 from J, leaving 24 bases between them. This CDR3 comprises 17 residues. This CDR3 is CASSEDWVGVAYYGYTF. The CDR3 region has the DNA TGTGCCAGCAGCGAGGATTGGGTCGGGGTAGCTTATTATGGCTACACCTTC.

V usage is TRBV11-2 and J usage is TRBJ2-5, with 7 bases that match TRBD1. Trimming removed 5 bases from V and 2 bases from J; junction bases left unmatched: 14. Germline V CDR1 and CDR2: SGHAT, FQNNGV. The CDR3 extends over 17 amino acids. The CDR3 loop is CASSPGLRQGDQETQYF. The CDR3 nucleotides are TGTGCCAGCAGCCCCGGGCTGAGACAGGGTGATCAAGAGACCCAGTACTTC.

The chain uses TRBV19 and TRBJ2-2; D is uncertain. The CDR3 totals 15 residues. V was shortened by 2 bases and J by 1 base, with 8 bases between the two germline ends. Germline-derived CDR1 and CDR2 are LNHDA and SQIVND (reference sequence). The CDR3 coding sequence is TGTGCCAGTAGTATATTAAACAGGAACACCGGGGAGCTGTTTTTT. Encoded protein: CASSILNRNTGELFF.

This clone was seen only once. This rearrangement joins TRBV21-1 to TRBJ2-5; TRBD1 is the table's D call and was not checked against the DNA. TRBV21-1 is a recognized pseudogene. The CDR3 sequence is 15 residues long. CDR3 nucleotide sequence: TGTGCCAGCAGCCCGTGGGGGCGGGTTCAAGAGACCCAGTACTTC. Encoded protein: CASSPWGRVQETQYF.